Listed below are T cell receptor beta chains from one sample, sequenced in a study of CD8 T cells in Susac syndrome. TCRdb reprocessed the immunoSEQ multiplex PCR reads via MiXCR and lists one record per CDR3 protein. The table lists 170,000 or so distinct CDR3 sequences, approximately 93% of them singletons, with around 0.097% in the top ten. The sequencing input was CD4+ T cells from PBMCs. The receptors stem from a human donor with multiple sclerosis. Each CDR3 is given with its conserved first and last residue. A D gene is named only where the DNA matches it firmly. Rows may omit the clone size; those that give it use once, few, many or a size class.

clone_size: NA; cdr3_length: 14; d_call: NA; j_call: TRBJ2-2; v_call: TRBV19; cdr3_aa: CASRLYGDTGELFF; cdr3_nt: TGTGCCAGCCGTCTCTACGGAGACACCGGGGAGCTGTTTTTT
clone_size: NA; cdr3_length: 14; d_call: NA; j_call: TRBJ1-5; v_call: TRBV20-1; cdr3_aa: CSAKRQGAGQPQHF; cdr3_nt: TGCAGTGCTAAGCGCCAGGGAGCGGGCCAGCCCCAGCATTTT
clone_size: once; cdr3_length: 14; d_call: NA; j_call: TRBJ2-1; v_call: TRBV3-1; cdr3_aa: CASSQEIRAGEQFF; cdr3_nt: TGTGCCAGCAGCCAAGAAATCAGAGCGGGTGAGCAGTTCTTC
clone_size: NA; cdr3_length: 15; d_call: TRBD1; j_call: TRBJ1-4; v_call: TRBV2; cdr3_aa: CASSEGDRGNEKLFF; cdr3_nt: TGTGCCAGCAGTGAAGGGGACAGGGGAAACGAAAAACTGTTTTTT
clone_size: NA; cdr3_length: 18; d_call: NA; j_call: TRBJ2-3; v_call: TRBV4-2; cdr3_aa: CASSQDGGGGSRTDTQYF; cdr3_nt: TGTGCCAGCAGCCAAGATGGTGGCGGGGGCAGCCGCACAGATACGCAGTATTTT
clone_size: few; cdr3_length: 13; d_call: NA; j_call: TRBJ2-7; v_call: TRBV7-2; cdr3_aa: CASSWDIYYEQYF; cdr3_nt: TGTGCCAGCAGCTGGGACATCTACTACGAGCAGTACTTC
clone_size: NA; cdr3_length: 13; d_call: NA; j_call: TRBJ2-3; v_call: TRBV19; cdr3_aa: CAIGGSYTDTQYF; cdr3_nt: TGTGCCATCGGTGGCAGCTACACAGATACGCAGTATTTT
clone_size: NA; cdr3_length: 14; d_call: NA; j_call: TRBJ2-4; v_call: TRBV11-2; cdr3_aa: CASGGTHPQNIQYF; cdr3_nt: TGTGCCAGCGGCGGGACCCATCCCCAAAACATTCAGTACTTC
clone_size: once; cdr3_length: 15; d_call: NA; j_call: TRBJ1-1; v_call: TRBV2; cdr3_aa: CATSPRGGGNTEAFF; cdr3_nt: TGTGCCACCTCCCCTCGGGGGGGCGGGAACACTGAAGCTTTCTTT
clone_size: NA; cdr3_length: 12; d_call: NA; j_call: TRBJ2-5; v_call: TRBV15; cdr3_aa: CATSRVRETQYF; cdr3_nt: TGTGCCACCAGCAGAGTACGGGAGACCCAGTACTTC
clone_size: NA; cdr3_length: 11; d_call: NA; j_call: TRBJ2-7; v_call: TRBV11-2; cdr3_aa: CASSSGWEQYF; cdr3_nt: TGTGCCAGCAGCTCAGGGTGGGAGCAGTACTTC
clone_size: NA; cdr3_length: 14; d_call: TRBD1; j_call: TRBJ2-7; v_call: TRBV18; cdr3_aa: CASSVRQGSYEQYF; cdr3_nt: TGTGCCAGCTCAGTCCGACAGGGATCCTACGAGCAGTACTTC
clone_size: NA; cdr3_length: 15; d_call: NA; j_call: TRBJ2-5; v_call: TRBV7-3; cdr3_aa: CASSLTGGLQETQYF; cdr3_nt: TGTGCCAGCAGCTTAACGGGGGGACTCCAAGAGACCCAGTACTTC
clone_size: NA; cdr3_length: 17; d_call: TRBD2; j_call: TRBJ2-7; v_call: TRBV10-3; cdr3_aa: CAISIGTSGSEGYEQYF; cdr3_nt: TGTGCCATCAGCATCGGGACTAGCGGGAGTGAGGGATACGAGCAGTACTTC
clone_size: NA; cdr3_length: 13; d_call: TRBD1; j_call: TRBJ1-1; v_call: TRBV19; cdr3_aa: CASSIQQGTEAFF; cdr3_nt: TGTGCCAGTAGTATTCAACAGGGGACTGAAGCTTTCTTT
clone_size: NA; cdr3_length: 14; d_call: NA; j_call: TRBJ2-5; v_call: TRBV6-5; cdr3_aa: CASSGQVPAETQYF; cdr3_nt: TGTGCCAGCAGTGGGCAGGTTCCCGCAGAGACCCAGTACTTC
clone_size: NA; cdr3_length: 15; d_call: TRBD2; j_call: TRBJ2-1; v_call: TRBV9; cdr3_aa: CASSPTTSGVREQFF; cdr3_nt: TGTGCCAGCAGTCCTACGACTAGCGGGGTACGAGAGCAGTTCTTC
clone_size: NA; cdr3_length: 14; d_call: NA; j_call: TRBJ2-5; v_call: TRBV28; cdr3_aa: CASSSSTMEETQYF; cdr3_nt: TGTGCCAGCAGTTCCTCGACTATGGAGGAGACCCAGTACTTC
clone_size: few; cdr3_length: 14; d_call: NA; j_call: TRBJ1-3; v_call: TRBV28; cdr3_aa: CASSLTGSGNTIYF; cdr3_nt: TGTGCCAGCAGTTTAACAGGTTCTGGAAACACCATATATTTT
clone_size: NA; cdr3_length: 13; d_call: NA; j_call: TRBJ2-1; v_call: TRBV7-2; cdr3_aa: CASTYPPSDEQFF; cdr3_nt: TGTGCCAGCACCTACCCCCCATCGGATGAGCAGTTCTTC
clone_size: NA; cdr3_length: 17; d_call: TRBD1; j_call: TRBJ2-3; v_call: TRBV15; cdr3_aa: CATSRVTGVIRTDTQYF; cdr3_nt: TGTGCCACCAGCAGAGTGACAGGGGTTATACGGACAGATACGCAGTATTTT
clone_size: NA; cdr3_length: 15; d_call: TRBD2; j_call: TRBJ2-7; v_call: TRBV4-3; cdr3_aa: CASSRETSGSYEQYF; cdr3_nt: TGCGCCAGCAGCCGGGAGACTAGCGGGAGCTACGAGCAGTACTTC
clone_size: NA; cdr3_length: 13; d_call: TRBD1; j_call: TRBJ1-2; v_call: TRBV27; cdr3_aa: CASRGTGVSGYTF; cdr3_nt: TGTGCCAGCAGGGGGACAGGGGTTAGTGGCTACACCTTC
clone_size: NA; cdr3_length: 14; d_call: NA; j_call: TRBJ1-2; v_call: TRBV28; cdr3_aa: CASRPQGYDYGYTF; cdr3_nt: TGTGCCAGCAGACCGCAGGGGTATGACTATGGCTACACCTTC
clone_size: once; cdr3_length: 18; d_call: TRBD2; j_call: TRBJ2-3; v_call: TRBV6-1; cdr3_aa: CASSKIGELAGVPDTQYF; cdr3_nt: TGTGCCAGCAGCAAGATCGGGGAACTAGCGGGAGTGCCAGATACGCAGTATTTT
clone_size: NA; cdr3_length: 12; d_call: NA; j_call: TRBJ1-1; v_call: TRBV19; cdr3_aa: CASSPQGTEAFF; cdr3_nt: TGTGCCAGTAGTCCTCAGGGGACTGAAGCTTTCTTT
clone_size: NA; cdr3_length: 13; d_call: TRBD1; j_call: TRBJ2-2; v_call: TRBV12-3/TRBV12-4; cdr3_aa: CASRTGGTGELFF; cdr3_nt: TGTGCCAGCAGGACAGGGGGCACCGGGGAGCTGTTTTTT
clone_size: NA; cdr3_length: 14; d_call: TRBD1; j_call: TRBJ1-2; v_call: TRBV4-1; cdr3_aa: CASSDPTGDYGYTF; cdr3_nt: TGCGCCAGCAGCGACCCGACAGGGGACTATGGCTACACCTTC
clone_size: NA; cdr3_length: 14; d_call: NA; j_call: TRBJ1-1; v_call: TRBV20-1; cdr3_aa: CSARAPGGDTEAFF; cdr3_nt: TGCAGTGCTAGGGCCCCCGGGGGAGATACTGAAGCTTTCTTT
clone_size: NA; cdr3_length: 12; d_call: NA; j_call: TRBJ2-1; v_call: TRBV28; cdr3_aa: CASSKDSGEQFF; cdr3_nt: TGTGCCAGCAGTAAAGACTCGGGGGAGCAGTTCTTC
clone_size: NA; cdr3_length: 15; d_call: TRBD2; j_call: TRBJ2-5; v_call: TRBV11-2; cdr3_aa: CASSPPGTSQETQYF; cdr3_nt: TGTGCCAGCAGCCCCCCCGGGACTAGCCAAGAGACCCAGTACTTC
clone_size: NA; cdr3_length: 17; d_call: TRBD2; j_call: TRBJ2-3; v_call: TRBV5-1; cdr3_aa: CASHRRDSGRAADTQYF; cdr3_nt: TGCGCCAGCCATAGACGGGATAGCGGGAGGGCCGCAGATACGCAGTATTTT
clone_size: NA; cdr3_length: 17; d_call: NA; j_call: TRBJ1-1; v_call: TRBV3-1; cdr3_aa: CASSPPRQTPGYTEAFF; cdr3_nt: TGTGCCAGCAGCCCACCAAGACAGACGCCCGGGTACACTGAAGCTTTCTTT
clone_size: NA; cdr3_length: 15; d_call: TRBD1; j_call: TRBJ1-6; v_call: TRBV11-2; cdr3_aa: CASSPGTVYNSPLHF; cdr3_nt: TGTGCCAGCAGTCCCGGGACAGTCTATAATTCACCCCTCCACTTT
clone_size: NA; cdr3_length: 16; d_call: NA; j_call: TRBJ1-4; v_call: TRBV6-2/TRBV6-3; cdr3_aa: CASSLKQDYGNEKLFF; cdr3_nt: TGTGCCAGCAGTTTAAAACAGGATTACGGTAATGAAAAACTGTTTTTT
clone_size: few; cdr3_length: 14; d_call: NA; j_call: TRBJ2-5; v_call: TRBV19; cdr3_aa: CASSARLGAETQYF; cdr3_nt: TGTGCCAGTAGTGCTCGGTTGGGCGCGGAGACCCAGTACTTC
clone_size: once; cdr3_length: 16; d_call: NA; j_call: TRBJ1-3; v_call: TRBV4-1; cdr3_aa: CASSQDTRALGNTIYF; cdr3_nt: TGCGCCAGCAGCCAAGACACACGGGCCCTTGGAAACACCATATATTTT
clone_size: NA; cdr3_length: 15; d_call: NA; j_call: TRBJ2-3; v_call: TRBV20-1; cdr3_aa: CSARGAGTSTDTQYF; cdr3_nt: TGCAGTGCTAGAGGGGCGGGGACTAGCACAGATACGCAGTATTTT
clone_size: NA; cdr3_length: 15; d_call: NA; j_call: TRBJ1-3; v_call: TRBV9; cdr3_aa: CASSVNSFSGNTIYF; cdr3_nt: TGTGCCAGCAGCGTTAATTCATTCTCTGGAAACACCATATATTTT
clone_size: NA; cdr3_length: 13; d_call: NA; j_call: TRBJ1-1; v_call: TRBV30; cdr3_aa: CAWSVEGSTEAFF; cdr3_nt: TGTGCCTGGAGTGTGGAGGGGAGCACTGAAGCTTTCTTT
clone_size: NA; cdr3_length: 15; d_call: TRBD2; j_call: TRBJ2-5; v_call: TRBV5-6; cdr3_aa: CASSLAGLAGETQYF; cdr3_nt: TGTGCCAGCAGCTTGGCGGGACTAGCGGGGGAGACCCAGTACTTC
clone_size: NA; cdr3_length: 12; d_call: NA; j_call: TRBJ2-1; v_call: TRBV28; cdr3_aa: CASSVGDNEQFF; cdr3_nt: TGTGCCAGCAGCGTGGGGGACAATGAGCAGTTCTTC
clone_size: NA; cdr3_length: 12; d_call: NA; j_call: TRBJ2-5; v_call: TRBV7-2; cdr3_aa: CASSRGMETQYF; cdr3_nt: TGTGCCAGCTCAAGGGGCATGGAGACCCAGTACTTC
clone_size: NA; cdr3_length: 16; d_call: NA; j_call: TRBJ2-1; v_call: TRBV2; cdr3_aa: CASSASDFLSYNEQFF; cdr3_nt: TGTGCCAGCAGTGCTTCCGACTTCCTCTCCTACAATGAGCAGTTCTTC
clone_size: few; cdr3_length: 13; d_call: NA; j_call: TRBJ1-5; v_call: TRBV18; cdr3_aa: CASSPREDQPQHF; cdr3_nt: TGTGCCAGCTCACCCCGGGAGGATCAGCCCCAGCATTTT
clone_size: NA; cdr3_length: 13; d_call: NA; j_call: TRBJ2-7; v_call: TRBV5-1; cdr3_aa: CASSLGGYYEQYF; cdr3_nt: TGCGCCAGCAGCTTGGGCGGATACTACGAGCAGTACTTC
clone_size: NA; cdr3_length: 13; d_call: NA; j_call: TRBJ2-1; v_call: TRBV2; cdr3_aa: CASNRGGYNEQFF; cdr3_nt: TGTGCCAGCAACAGGGGGGGCTACAATGAGCAGTTCTTC
clone_size: NA; cdr3_length: 13; d_call: NA; j_call: TRBJ2-5; v_call: TRBV28; cdr3_aa: CASSLRLQETQYF; cdr3_nt: TGTGCCAGCAGTCTGCGCCTACAAGAGACCCAGTACTTC
clone_size: NA; cdr3_length: 14; d_call: NA; j_call: TRBJ2-7; v_call: TRBV28; cdr3_aa: CASSFPANPYEQYF; cdr3_nt: TGTGCCAGCAGTTTCCCCGCGAACCCCTACGAGCAGTACTTC
clone_size: NA; cdr3_length: 15; d_call: NA; j_call: TRBJ1-4; v_call: TRBV4-2; cdr3_aa: CASSQAGGLGEKLFF; cdr3_nt: TGTGCCAGCAGCCAAGCCGGGGGTTTAGGAGAAAAACTGTTTTTT